The rows below give T cell receptor beta chains drawn from one sample of a study of cytomegalovirus exposure and HLA in healthy donors. Clones were read by immunoSEQ multiplex PCR, and TCRdb kept only the in-frame ones, dropping some. The sample lists about 83,000 clones, around three quarters occurring once. Sequencing used PBMCs. Receptor source: a man aged 60-69 years in good health and CMV-seronegative. The CDR3 runs from the conserved cysteine through the conserved F or W. D genes are given only for firm matches. Rows give clone size only sometimes, using once, few, many, or a class for an expanded clone.

j_call | clone_size | v_call | d_call | cdr3_aa | cdr3_nt
TRBJ1-3 | - | TRBV5-4 | TRBD1 | CASSPGQPRFSGNTIYF | TGTGCCAGCAGCCCGGGACAGCCTAGGTTCTCTGGAAACACCATATATTTT
TRBJ2-7 | - | TRBV6-5 | - | CASSYSNLGSYEQYF | TGTGCCAGCAGTTACTCGAACCTCGGTTCCTACGAGCAGTACTTC
TRBJ2-1 | - | TRBV30 | TRBD2 | CAGTRLQYNEQFF | TGTGCCGGGACTAGGTTGCAATACAATGAGCAGTTCTTC
TRBJ1-5 | - | TRBV28 | - | CASSLATGTNQPQHF | TGTGCCAGCAGTTTAGCCACAGGGACAAATCAGCCCCAGCATTTT
TRBJ2-3 | - | TRBV2 | - | CASSVGSRAQYF | TGTGCCAGCAGTGTAGGATCCCGGGCGCAGTATTTT
TRBJ1-4 | - | TRBV5-1 | - | CASSFVGAGREKLFF | TGCGCCAGCAGCTTCGTGGGGGCCGGTCGTGAAAAACTGTTTTTT
TRBJ1-1 | - | TRBV11-3 | - | CASSLMQGNTEAFF | TGTGCCAGCAGCTTAATGCAGGGGAACACTGAAGCTTTCTTT
TRBJ1-1 | - | TRBV20-1 | - | CSAGAVTEAFF | TGCAGTGCTGGGGCAGTCACTGAAGCTTTCTTT
TRBJ1-6 | - | TRBV13 | - | CASSLDRVNSPLHF | TGTGCCAGCAGCTTAGACAGGGTTAATTCACCCCTCCACTTT
TRBJ1-2 | - | TRBV18 | - | CASSPQQKDGYTF | TGTGCCAGCTCACCACAACAGAAAGATGGCTACACCTTC
TRBJ2-3 | few | TRBV5-1 | TRBD2 | CASSVAGETDTQYF | TGCGCCAGCAGCGTGGCGGGGGAGACCGATACGCAGTATTTT
TRBJ1-2 | - | TRBV10-3 | TRBD1 | CAISDGTVYGYTF | TGTGCCATCAGTGATGGGACAGTTTATGGCTACACCTTC
TRBJ1-4 | - | TRBV6-1 | TRBD1 | CASAGTGEEKLFF | TGTGCCAGTGCCGGGACAGGGGAGGAAAAACTGTTTTTT
TRBJ1-3 | - | TRBV6-1 | TRBD1 | CASSEVPRQGSAGNTIYF | TGTGCCAGCAGTGAGGTGCCGAGACAGGGGTCGGCTGGAAACACCATATATTTT
TRBJ1-2 | - | TRBV4-3 | TRBD1 | CASSQDAHVGQGAANYGYTF | TGCGCCAGCAGCCAAGATGCACATGTGGGACAGGGGGCAGCTAACTATGGCTACACCTTC
TRBJ2-7 | - | TRBV6-5 | - | CASSYSTGSSYEQYF | TGTGCCAGCAGTTACTCAACGGGGAGCTCCTACGAGCAGTACTTC
TRBJ2-7 | - | TRBV7-6 | - | CASSPTLATYEQYF | TGTGCCAGCAGCCCCACACTAGCTACCTACGAGCAGTACTTC
TRBJ1-3 | - | TRBV7-2 | - | CASSMGGYAGNTIYF | TGTGCCAGCAGCATGGGAGGGTATGCTGGAAACACCATATATTTT
TRBJ1-1 | - | TRBV6-6 | - | CASTQRGTEAFF | TGTGCCAGCACCCAACGGGGAACTGAAGCTTTCTTT
TRBJ2-1 | - | TRBV7-8 | TRBD2 | CASSLDAGLGNSYNEQFF | TGTGCCAGCAGCTTAGACGCCGGACTAGGAAATTCCTACAATGAGCAGTTCTTC
TRBJ2-4 | - | TRBV6-1 | TRBD2 | CASSDGGGKNIQYF | TGTGCCAGCAGTGATGGGGGGGGCAAAAACATTCAGTACTTC
TRBJ1-3 | few | TRBV4-1 | - | CASSHNTGGSGNTIYF | TGCGCCAGCAGCCATAATACAGGTGGCTCTGGAAACACCATATATTTT
TRBJ2-3 | - | TRBV7-7 | TRBD2 | CASSQTSGSSLDTQYF | TGTGCCAGCAGCCAGACTAGCGGGAGTAGTTTGGATACGCAGTATTTT
TRBJ1-2 | - | TRBV5-8 | TRBD1 | CASSLGQGTTDYGYTF | TGTGCCAGCAGCTTGGGACAGGGTACAACGGACTATGGCTACACCTTC
TRBJ1-3 | - | TRBV28 | TRBD1 | CASRPGQVSGNTIYF | TGTGCCAGCAGACCAGGACAGGTCTCTGGAAACACCATATATTTT
TRBJ2-3 | - | TRBV29-1 | TRBD1 | CSVGRQGRTDTQYF | TGCAGCGTTGGGAGACAGGGGAGAACAGATACGCAGTATTTT
TRBJ2-2 | - | TRBV19 | TRBD2 | CASSIRPSGAGELFF | TGTGCCAGTAGTATACGGCCTAGCGGGGCCGGGGAGCTGTTTTTT
TRBJ1-1 | few | TRBV28 | TRBD1 | CASSDLRTGEAFF | TGTGCCAGCAGTGATCTGAGGACAGGTGAAGCTTTCTTT
TRBJ2-1 | few | TRBV16 | - | CASSPGRGGNEQFF | TGTGCCAGCAGCCCTGGAAGAGGGGGCAATGAGCAGTTCTTC
TRBJ2-3 | - | TRBV6-4 | TRBD2 | CASSDSTSGGTDTQYF | TGTGCCAGCAGTGACTCGACTAGCGGGGGAACAGATACGCAGTATTTT
TRBJ1-6 | - | TRBV5-1 | - | CASSLEGADNSPLHF | TGCGCCAGCAGCTTGGAAGGGGCAGACAATTCACCCCTCCACTTT
TRBJ2-7 | - | TRBV28 | - | CASMLLQDGRQYF | TGTGCCAGCATGTTGCTACAGGATGGTCGGCAGTACTTC